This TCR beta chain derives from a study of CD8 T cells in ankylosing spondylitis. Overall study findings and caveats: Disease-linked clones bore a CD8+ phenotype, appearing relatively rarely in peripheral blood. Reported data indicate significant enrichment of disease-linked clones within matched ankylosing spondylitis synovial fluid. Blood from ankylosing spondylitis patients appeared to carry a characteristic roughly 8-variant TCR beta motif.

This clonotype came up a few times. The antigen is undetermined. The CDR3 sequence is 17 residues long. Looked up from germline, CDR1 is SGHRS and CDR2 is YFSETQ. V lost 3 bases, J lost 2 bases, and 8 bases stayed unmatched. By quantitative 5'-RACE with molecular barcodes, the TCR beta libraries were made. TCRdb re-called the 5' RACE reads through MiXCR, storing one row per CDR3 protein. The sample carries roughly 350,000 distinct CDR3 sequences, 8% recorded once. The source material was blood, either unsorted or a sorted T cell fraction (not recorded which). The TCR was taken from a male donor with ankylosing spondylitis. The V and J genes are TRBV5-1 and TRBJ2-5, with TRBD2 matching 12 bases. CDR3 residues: CASSSGLAGQLQETQYF. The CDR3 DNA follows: TGCGCCAGCAGCTCAGGACTAGCGGGACAGCTTCAAGAGACCCAGTACTTC.